This T cell receptor (beta chain) derives from a study of cytomegalovirus exposure and HLA in healthy donors. With 7 bases clipped from V and 5 bases from J, the junction kept 11 bases outside the gene matches. This CDR3 comprises 14 residues. CDR1 and CDR2 from the germline V gene are MNHEY and SMNVEV (reference sequence). In the case of this clone: Its matching antigen is unknown.

60 Vbeta and 13 Jbeta primers were used in PCR. Using immunoSEQ multiplex PCR, the repertoire was profiled, and TCRdb retains in-frame clones only, with some absent. This table has under 200,000 clones, around 77% appearing once. Donors sampled were nominally healthy, though unrecorded immune exposures were likely. Study outcomes and limitations: Using a false discovery rate of 0.05, a later analysis showed that 15,000 to 20,000 TCR beta sequences were associated with HLA alleles.

The source material was PBMCs. The chain is built from TRBV27 and TRBJ2-7; TRBD2 matches at 7 bases. This receptor was identified in a female donor in good health and CMV-seronegative. This CDR3 is CASKGTTWLNEQYF. The CDR3, as DNA: TGTGCCAGCAAGGGGACTACCTGGCTGAACGAGCAGTACTTC.